Below are 18 T cell receptor beta chains sequenced from a single sample in a study of T cell responses to AZD1222 COVID-19 vaccine. The table came from immunoSEQ multiplex PCR; TCRdb's copy has only in-frame clones and leaves some out. The sample lists roughly 130,000 clones; 80% to 90% were seen once. This material consisted of peripheral blood, taken on day 0 of AZD1222 vaccination. Receptor source: an adult in good health.

V usage is TRBV2 and J usage is TRBJ2-7, with 7 bases identical to TRBD1. J gave up 4 bases and V 4 bases, and 7 bases lay outside the gene matches. Germline V CDR1 and CDR2: SNHLY, FYNNEI. The CDR3 totals 14 residues. The CDR3 sequence: CASSGGTVSYEQYF. The CDR3 region has the DNA TGTGCCAGCAGTGGGGGGACAGTTTCTTACGAGCAGTACTTC.

The V call is TRBV7-3, the J call TRBJ1-1; possible D gene TRBD1, 6 bases. V gave up 0 bases and J gave up 1 base, with 12 bases separating them. CDR1 is SGHTA and CDR2 is FQGTGA in the germline V gene. This CDR3 comprises 16 residues. In nucleotides, the CDR3 is TGTGCCAGCAGCTTAACGGGAACAGGGAAGAACACTGAAGCTTTCTTT. This encodes CASSLTGTGKNTEAFF.

This rearrangement joins TRBV19 to TRBJ2-7, with TRBD1 identical over 11 bases. V gave up 5 bases and J gave up 7 bases; unmatched junction bases: 7. Germline V gene lookup returns CDR1 LNHDA and CDR2 SQIVND (reference sequence). The CDR3 runs 14 residues. CDR3 residues: CASSPSRDRGEQYF. DNA for the CDR3: TGTGCCAGTAGTCCCAGCCGGGACAGGGGGGAGCAGTACTTC. Full variable domain (missing parts from reference TRBV19 and TRBJ2-7): DGGITQSPKYLFRKEGQNVTLSCEQNLNHDAMYWYRQDPGQGLRLIYYSQIVNDFQKGDIAEGYSVSREKKESFPLTVTSAQKNPTAFYLCASSPSRDRGEQYFGPGTRLTVT.

The J gene is TRBJ2-1, the V gene TRBV3-1 (or the pseudogene TRBV3-2); no reliable D call. V lost 1 base and J lost 7, with 11 bases in between. Germline V gene data show CDR1 as LGHDT and CDR2 as YNNKEL (reference sequence). The CDR3 consists of 14 residues. The CDR3 region is CASSQGLDGNEQFF. In DNA form, the CDR3 reads TGTGCCAGCAGCCAAGGGCTAGACGGTAATGAGCAGTTCTTC.

The chain uses TRBV2 and TRBJ1-1; 8 bases line up with TRBD1. In germline, CDR1 is SNHLY, CDR2 FYNNEI. After removal of 8 bases from V and 2 bases from J, the junction contained 7 bases not matched to a gene. The CDR3 runs 14 residues. DNA for the CDR3: TGTGCCAGCGAAGAAGGGACAGGCAACACTGAAGCTTTCTTT. Translated: CASEEGTGNTEAFF.

This chain connects TRBV28 to TRBJ2-1, with unresolved D. Germline assignment: CDR1 MDHEN and CDR2 SYDVKM. Trimming shortened V by 6 bases and J by 9 bases, and 12 bases separated the two germline ends. The CDR3 is made up of 12 amino acids. In nucleotides, the CDR3 is TGTGCCAGCAGCTTACCAGTCGGTGAGCAGTTCTTC. Its translation is CASSLPVGEQFF.

The chain employs TRBV25-1 and TRBJ1-6, with no clear D. The germline V gene encodes CDR1 MGHDK and CDR2 SYGVNS. The CDR3 totals 13 residues. The ends were cut back, 2 bases at V and 7 bases at J, with 6 bases in the middle. The DNA of the CDR3 is TGTGCCAGCAGTGAAGGCTTCAATTCACCCCTCCACTTT. This codes for CASSEGFNSPLHF. The full variable domain, completed using reference TRBV25-1 and TRBJ1-6, is EADIYQTPRYLVIGTGKKITLECSQTMGHDKMYWYQQDPGMELHLIHYSYGVNSTEKGDLSSESTVSRIRTEHFPLTLESARPSHTSQYLCASSEGFNSPLHFGNGTRLTVT.

This rearrangement joins TRBV19 to TRBJ2-7; the match to TRBD2 covers 10 bases. The CDR3 extends over 14 amino acids. The V gene's germline CDR1 is LNHDA and CDR2 SQIVND (reference sequence). J lost 4 bases, V lost 5 bases, and 5 bases had no gene match. This CDR3 is CASSRTSGIYEQYF. CDR3 coding DNA: TGTGCCAGTAGTCGGACTAGCGGAATATACGAGCAGTACTTC. The complete variable domain, with remaining parts taken from reference TRBV19 and TRBJ2-7, reads DGGITQSPKYLFRKEGQNVTLSCEQNLNHDAMYWYRQDPGQGLRLIYYSQIVNDFQKGDIAEGYSVSREKKESFPLTVTSAQKNPTAFYLCASSRTSGIYEQYFGPGTRLTVT.

Comment on this clone: The same CDR3 is also encoded by other DNA sequences in this sample. This rearrangement joins TRBV27 to TRBJ2-2; D is uncertain. CDR1 and CDR2 (germline): MNHEY, SMNVEV (reference sequence). This CDR3 comprises 13 residues. Between the trimmed V and J ends, which lost 3 bases and 3 bases, there was a span of 5 bases. CDR3 in amino acids: CASSFFDTGELFF. CDR3 bases: TGTGCCAGCAGTTTCTTCGACACCGGGGAGCTGTTTTTT.

The V call is TRBV5-1, the J call TRBJ2-1; no clear D gene. Trimming took 1 base from V and 6 from J, leaving 14 bases between them. CDR1 SGHRS and CDR2 YFSETQ come from the germline V gene. CDR3 length: 15 residues. CDR3 amino acids: CASSLFDPRSNEQFF. The DNA of the CDR3 is TGCGCCAGCAGCTTGTTCGACCCGAGGAGCAATGAGCAGTTCTTC. The full variable domain, with the rest looked up from reference TRBV5-1 and TRBJ2-1, is KAGVTQTPRYLIKTRGQQVTLSCSPISGHRSVSWYQQTPGQGLQFLFEYFSETQRNKGNFPGRFSGRQFSNSRSEMNVSTLELGDSALYLCASSLFDPRSNEQFFGPGTRLTVL.

The rearrangement uses TRBV6-5 and TRBJ1-2; 8 positions agree with TRBD1. The CDR3 is 13 amino acids. V dropped 6 bases and J dropped 7; count of bases not matched to a gene: 7. In germline, CDR1 is MNHEY, CDR2 SVGAGI. CDR3 loop: CASRETGAGGYTF. CDR3 bases: TGTGCCAGCAGAGAGACAGGGGCGGGTGGCTACACCTTC.

The chain links TRBV7-9 to TRBJ1-6, with D unclear. In germline, CDR1 is SEHNR, CDR2 FQNEAQ (reference sequence). Trimming left V 0 bases short and J 7 bases short, with 7 bases between. The CDR3 spans 14 residues. CDR3 bases: TGTGCCAGCAGCTTAGCGGGGAGGAATTCACCCCTCCACTTT. Its translation: CASSLAGRNSPLHF.

The table lists this clone with a count of one. For the CDR3, the DNA is TGTGCCAGCAGCCTAACAGGGGAGAGTTCACCCCTCCACTTT. It codes for CASSLTGESSPLHF. The rearrangement links TRBV11-3 to TRBJ1-6; 7 bases are a match to TRBD1. The CDR3 is 14 amino acids. Germline assignment: CDR1 SGHNT and CDR2 YENEEA. The V segment lost 5 bases and the J segment 9 bases; nucleotides outside the gene matches: 7.

V and J are TRBV6-5 and TRBJ2-5; D ambiguous. CDR1 is MNHEY and CDR2 is SVGAGI in the germline V gene. V shed 5 bases and J shed 0 bases, with 10 bases lying between them. The CDR3 sequence is 14 residues long. Here the CDR3 DNA reads TGTGCCAGCAGTCGTAACGTCCACCAAGAGACCCAGTACTTC. It yields the protein CASSRNVHQETQYF.

The chain carries TRBV15 and TRBJ1-5; the D is unclear. The V and J ends lost 1 base and 2 bases respectively, with 3 bases between them. Germline loops: CDR1 LNHNV, CDR2 YYDKDF (reference sequence). The CDR3 extends over 13 amino acids. CDR3 bases: TGTGCCACCAGCAGAGTGCGCAATCAGCCCCAGCATTTT. Protein sequence: CATSRVRNQPQHF.

The chain couples TRBV5-1 to TRBJ2-5; no clear D. The V gene's germline CDR1 is SGHRS and CDR2 YFSETQ. This CDR3 contains 13 residues. Trimming took off 4 bases at V and 2 bases at J, with 9 bases between the two ends. The CDR3 sequence: CASSTRPQETQYF. The DNA of the CDR3 is TGCGCCAGCAGCACTCGACCACAAGAGACCCAGTACTTC.

The chain is built from TRBV11-2 and TRBJ1-4; D gene ambiguous. Germline V gives CDR1 SGHAT, CDR2 FQNNGV. CDR3 length: 16 amino acids. Trimming removed 1 base from V and 1 base from J, with 10 bases in between. For the CDR3, the DNA is TGTGCCAGCAGCTTAGGAACTGGGATAACTAATGAAAAACTGTTTTTT. This sequence encodes CASSLGTGITNEKLFF.

The chain employs TRBV12-3 or TRBV12-4 and TRBJ1-2; possibly TRBD1 for D (6 bases). Between the trimmed V and J ends, which lost 6 bases and 6 bases, there was a span of 14 bases. CDR3 size: 13 residues. CDR3 sequence: CASSPWGANGYTF. DNA of the CDR3: TGTGCCAGCAGCCCGTGGGGGGCGAATGGCTACACCTTC.